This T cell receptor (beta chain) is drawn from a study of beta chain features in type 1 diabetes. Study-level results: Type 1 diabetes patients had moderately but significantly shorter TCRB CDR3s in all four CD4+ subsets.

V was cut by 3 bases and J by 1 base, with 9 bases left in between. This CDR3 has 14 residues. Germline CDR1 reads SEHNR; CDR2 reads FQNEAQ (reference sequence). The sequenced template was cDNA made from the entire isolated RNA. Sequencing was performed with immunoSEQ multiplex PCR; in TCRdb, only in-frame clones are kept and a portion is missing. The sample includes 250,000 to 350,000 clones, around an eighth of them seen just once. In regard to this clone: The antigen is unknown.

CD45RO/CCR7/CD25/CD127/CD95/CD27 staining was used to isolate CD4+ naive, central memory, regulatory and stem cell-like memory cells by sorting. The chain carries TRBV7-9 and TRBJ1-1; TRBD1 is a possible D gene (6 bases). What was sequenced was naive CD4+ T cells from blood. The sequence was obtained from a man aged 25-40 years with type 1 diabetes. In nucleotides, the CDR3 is TGTGCCAGCAGCTTGCGGACAGAGAACACTGAAGCTTTCTTT. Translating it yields CASSLRTENTEAFF.